The 20 T cell receptor beta chains below were found in one sample sequenced in a study of shared clonotypes between healthy human individuals. TCRdb keeps only in-frame clones here, not all; method: immunoSEQ multiplex PCR. Of around 2.5 million clones listed, 90% to 95% were seen once; the top ten hold approximately 0.36%. Sequencing was carried out using naive CD4+ T cells from PBMCs. Subset denoted: CD45RA+ positively selected. The receptors were sampled from a man aged 18 to 30 in good health. Some clones in this sample may be carry-over from other donors' samples.

V and J are TRBV5-4 and TRBJ2-2; D remains ambiguous. Trimming took off 2 bases at V and 8 bases at J, with 10 bases between the two ends. CDR3 length: 13 amino acids. The germline V gene encodes CDR1 SGHNT and CDR2 YYREEE (reference sequence). CDR3 coding DNA: TGTGCCAGCAGCTTTGGACCCGGTGGGGAGCTGTTTTTT. It translates to CASSFGPGGELFF.

The chain couples TRBV5-1 to TRBJ2-5; 14 bases align to TRBD2. The V gene end was trimmed by 4 bases and the J gene end by 1 base; junction bases not matched to a gene: 9. This CDR3 has 18 residues. Germline lookup yields CDR1 SGHRS and CDR2 YFSETQ. Here the CDR3 reads CASSPRLAGGRSQETQYF. CDR3 DNA sequence: TGCGCCAGCAGCCCAAGACTAGCGGGAGGGCGGTCCCAAGAGACCCAGTACTTC.

The rearrangement links TRBV6-5 to TRBJ2-3; D possibly corresponds to TRBD1 (5 bases). CDR1 and CDR2 (germline): MNHEY, SVGAGI. The ends were cut back, 2 bases at V and 6 bases at J, with 15 bases in the middle. This CDR3 has 15 residues. The CDR3 bases are TGTGCCAGCAGTTACACGGACACCGCCGGGGATACGCAGTATTTT. It is translated as CASSYTDTAGDTQYF.

This clone was detected once. The chain has TRBV7-7 and TRBJ2-1; 9 bases are shared with TRBD1. The trim removed 5 bases at V and 0 bases at J, leaving 8 bases unmatched. The CDR3 has 17 residues. Germline CDR1 SSHAT, CDR2 FNYEAQ (reference sequence). The CDR3 loop reads CASSPGTGRPSYNEQFF. CDR3 nucleotide sequence: TGTGCCAGCAGCCCCGGGACAGGGAGGCCCTCCTACAATGAGCAGTTCTTC.

As to this clone: Other DNA sequences from this sample encode an identical CDR3 as well. The chain uses TRBV5-1 and TRBJ1-3; D is possibly TRBD1 (6 bases). The CDR3 consists of 15 residues. The V end was cut by 0 bases, the J end by 4 bases, with 11 bases between. Germline CDR1 SGHRS, CDR2 YFSETQ. The CDR3 nucleotides are TGCGCCAGCAGCTTGGCCTTGGGGGCCGGAAACACCATATATTTT. It encodes CASSLALGAGNTIYF.

This clone appeared once. V and J are TRBV28 and TRBJ2-1; 13 bases agree with TRBD2. V dropped 6 bases and J dropped 9; count of bases not matched to a gene: 8. The germline CDR1 and CDR2 sequences are MDHEN and SYDVKM. This CDR3 has 15 amino acids. The CDR3 sequence is CASSLRTSGSGEQFF. For the CDR3, the DNA is TGTGCCAGCAGCTTAAGGACTAGCGGGAGCGGTGAGCAGTTCTTC.

The chain couples TRBV2 to TRBJ2-5; possibly TRBD2 for D (6 bases). V was clipped by 11 bases and J by 2 bases, with 12 bases between them. CDR3 length equals 12 residues. The germline gives CDR1 SNHLY, CDR2 FYNNEI. The CDR3 region is CAGGTFQETQYF. DNA of the CDR3: TGTGCCGGGGGGACTTTTCAAGAGACCCAGTACTTC.

This clone appeared a single time. The rearrangement links TRBV11-2 to TRBJ2-1; no firm D call. This CDR3 region has 14 residues. CDR1 and CDR2 (germline): SGHAT, FQNNGV. Trimming cost V 5 bases and J 5 bases, with 13 bases left between them. DNA of the CDR3: TGTGCCAGCAGCCACAACCCCGGTGACAATGAGCAGTTCTTC. It is translated as CASSHNPGDNEQFF.

On this clone itself: Other DNA sequences of this sample code for an identical CDR3. V gene TRBV4-1 combines with J gene TRBJ2-7; 9 bases fit TRBD1. V was pared by 2 bases and J by 3 bases, with 2 bases of the junction left unmatched. This CDR3 is built from 14 residues. The germline CDR1 and CDR2 sequences are MGHRA and YSYEKL. The CDR3 loop is CASSQPGQGYEQYF. CDR3 nucleotide sequence: TGCGCCAGCAGCCAACCGGGACAGGGCTACGAGCAGTACTTC.

The count of this clone is one. V is TRBV5-4 and J is TRBJ2-1, with 14 bases matching TRBD2. The CDR3 covers 17 residues. V was clipped by 4 bases and J by 8 bases; unmatched bases: 11. CDR1 is SGHNT, CDR2 YYREEE, per germline (reference sequence). The CDR3 coding sequence is TGTGCCAGCAGCAGGAGACGGGGACTAGCGGGAGAAGATGAGCAGTTCTTC. The encoded protein is CASSRRRGLAGEDEQFF.

The rearrangement uses TRBV7-3 and TRBJ2-3, with TRBD1 identical over 11 bases. The germline CDR1 and CDR2 sequences are SGHTA and FQGTGA. Trimming at V came to 4 bases and at J to 4 bases, leaving 7 bases not matched to a gene. This CDR3 is 16 amino acids long. CDR3 sequence reads: CASSSTRDRGADTQYF. Written as DNA, the CDR3 is TGTGCCAGCAGCTCCACCCGGGACAGGGGGGCAGATACGCAGTATTTT.

The V call is TRBV9, the J call TRBJ1-6; D call uncertain. The V end was cut by 4 bases, the J end by 7 bases, with 15 bases between. This CDR3 region has 15 residues. Germline V gene sequence: CDR1 SGDLS, CDR2 YYNGEE. CDR3 residues: CASSPGLMRNSPLHF. The DNA for the CDR3 is TGTGCCAGCAGCCCAGGACTGATGAGAAATTCACCCCTCCACTTT.

The chain is built from TRBV28 and TRBJ2-7; 10 bases map to TRBD2. The CDR3 spans 15 residues. Germline values: CDR1 MDHEN, CDR2 SYDVKM. V was pared by 5 bases and J by 0 bases, with 4 bases of the junction left unmatched. As DNA, the CDR3 is TGTGCCAGCAGTGAGCGGGGGGGGTTCTCCTACGAGCAGTACTTC. This sequence encodes CASSERGGFSYEQYF.

CDR3 region: CASSLVGRAAQETQYF. CDR3 bases: TGTGCCAGCAGCTTAGTGGGTCGGGCGGCTCAAGAGACCCAGTACTTC. This chain joins TRBV7-2 and TRBJ2-5; D is uncertain. This CDR3 spans 16 amino acids. Germline V gene lookup returns CDR1 SGHTA and CDR2 FQGNSA. Trimming took 1 base from V and 2 from J, leaving 14 bases between them.

This clone has just a few counts. This chain joins TRBV1 and TRBJ1-5. TRBV1 is a known pseudogene. The CDR3 has 12 residues. CDR3 region: CTAWDCNQPQHF. CDR3 coding DNA: TGCACCGCCTGGGATTGCAATCAGCCCCAGCATTTT.

Concerning this clone: The sample contains more than one DNA sequence encoding this CDR3. The CDR3 is CASRPDSNQPQHF. In nucleotides, the CDR3 is TGTGCCAGCCGTCCAGATAGCAATCAGCCCCAGCATTTT. This chain links TRBV6-6 with TRBJ1-5; no firm D call. This CDR3 is 13 amino acids long. Germline V lookup: CDR1 MNHNY, CDR2 SVGAGI (reference sequence). The V gene lost 8 bases and the J gene lost 0 bases, with 8 bases spanning the gap.

The V call is TRBV4-1, the J call TRBJ2-3, with 9 bases matching TRBD1. The CDR3 runs to 15 residues. Germline values: CDR1 MGHRA, CDR2 YSYEKL. Trimming removed 6 bases from V and 2 bases from J; junction bases left unmatched: 6. The CDR3 sequence: CASRIGQGFTDTQYF. Here the CDR3 DNA reads TGCGCCAGCAGGATTGGACAGGGGTTCACAGATACGCAGTATTTT.

The rearrangement uses TRBV7-9 and TRBJ2-7, with D tentatively TRBD2 (5 bases). The CDR3 runs 14 residues. V lost 1 base and J lost 7, with 14 bases in between. Germline CDR1 is SEHNR and CDR2 is FQNEAQ (reference sequence). The CDR3 is CASSLVGLAGEQYF. DNA for the CDR3: TGTGCCAGCAGCTTAGTCGGCCTAGCCGGTGAGCAGTACTTC.

The CDR3 spells CASTRGNGETQYF. CDR3 sequence (DNA): TGTGCCAGCACTAGGGGGAACGGAGAGACCCAGTACTTC. The chain combines TRBV6-5 with TRBJ2-5; D perhaps matches TRBD1 (6 bases). Germline V gives CDR1 MNHEY, CDR2 SVGAGI. Trimming stripped 7 bases from V and 4 bases from J, with 13 bases between. The CDR3 is 13 residues long.

In this sample, this clone turned up once. The chain carries TRBV5-4 and TRBJ2-7; D gene uncertain. The germline V gene has CDR1 SGHNT and CDR2 YYREEE (reference sequence). Trimming cost V 0 bases and J 4 bases, with 8 bases left between them. The length of the CDR3 is 13 residues. The CDR3 nucleotides read TGTGCCAGCAGCTTGGGAGCTCAGTACGAGCAGTACTTC. Protein sequence: CASSLGAQYEQYF.